The T cell receptor (beta chain) under discussion was sequenced for a study of blood T cell repertoires in COVID-19. The method was immunoSEQ multiplex PCR; TCRdb's version includes in-frame clones alone and lacks a portion of them. Of roughly 76,000 clones in the sample, about 80% are singletons; the top ten hold roughly a sixth. CDR3 length: 15 amino acids. With V trimmed by 3 bases and J by 1 base, 2 bases remained unmatched. Germline CDR1 is SNHLY and CDR2 is FYNNEI. This chain connects TRBV2 to TRBJ2-3, with TRBD1 matching over 9 bases. The sequence came from a human donor in a cohort sampled during active COVID-19. Sequenced material: peripheral blood. The CDR3 is CASSDRDRGTDTQYF. The CDR3 coding sequence is TGTGCCAGCAGTGACCGGGACAGGGGCACAGATACGCAGTATTTT.